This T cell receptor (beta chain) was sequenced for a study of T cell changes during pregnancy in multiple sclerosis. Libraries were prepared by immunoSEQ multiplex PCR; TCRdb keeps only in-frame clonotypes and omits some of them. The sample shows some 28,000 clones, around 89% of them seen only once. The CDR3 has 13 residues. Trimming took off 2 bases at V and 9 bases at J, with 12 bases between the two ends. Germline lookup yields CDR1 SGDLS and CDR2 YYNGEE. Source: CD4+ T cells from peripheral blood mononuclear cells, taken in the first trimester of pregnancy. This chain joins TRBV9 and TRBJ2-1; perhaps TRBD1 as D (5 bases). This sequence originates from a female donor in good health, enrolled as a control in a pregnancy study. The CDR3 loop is CASSVPWGAEQFF. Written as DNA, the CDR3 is TGTGCCAGCAGCGTCCCCTGGGGCGCTGAGCAGTTCTTC.